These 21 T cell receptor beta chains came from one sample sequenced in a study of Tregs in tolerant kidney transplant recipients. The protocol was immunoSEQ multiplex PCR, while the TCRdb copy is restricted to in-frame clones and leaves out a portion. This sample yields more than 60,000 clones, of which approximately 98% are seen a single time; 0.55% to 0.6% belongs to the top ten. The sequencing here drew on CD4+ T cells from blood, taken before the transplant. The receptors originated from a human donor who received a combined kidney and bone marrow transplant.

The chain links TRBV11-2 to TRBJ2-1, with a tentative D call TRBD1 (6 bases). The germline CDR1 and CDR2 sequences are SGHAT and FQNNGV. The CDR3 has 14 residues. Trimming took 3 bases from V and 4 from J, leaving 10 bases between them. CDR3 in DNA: TGTGCCAGCAGCTTCGGGCAGGGGTACAATGAGCAGTTCTTC. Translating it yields CASSFGQGYNEQFF.

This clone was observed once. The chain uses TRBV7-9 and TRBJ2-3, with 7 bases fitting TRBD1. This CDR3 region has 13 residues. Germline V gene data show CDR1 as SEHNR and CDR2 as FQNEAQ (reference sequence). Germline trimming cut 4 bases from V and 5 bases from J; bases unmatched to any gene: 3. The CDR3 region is CASSYRDRDTQYF. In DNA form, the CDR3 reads TGTGCCAGCAGCTACCGGGACAGAGATACGCAGTATTTT. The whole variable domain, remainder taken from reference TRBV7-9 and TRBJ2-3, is DTGVSQNPRHKITKRGQNVTFRCDPISEHNRLYWYRQTLGQGPEFLTYFQNEAQLEKSRLLSDRFSAERPKGSFSTLEIQRTEQGDSAMYLCASSYRDRDTQYFGPGTRLTVL.

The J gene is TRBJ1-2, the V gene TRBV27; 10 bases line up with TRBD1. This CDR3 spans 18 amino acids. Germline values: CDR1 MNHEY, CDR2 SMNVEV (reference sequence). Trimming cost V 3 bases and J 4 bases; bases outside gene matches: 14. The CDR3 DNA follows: TGTGCCAGCAGTTTCACAAAGGGCTTGACAGGGGGCAGCTATGGCTACACCTTC. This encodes CASSFTKGLTGGSYGYTF.

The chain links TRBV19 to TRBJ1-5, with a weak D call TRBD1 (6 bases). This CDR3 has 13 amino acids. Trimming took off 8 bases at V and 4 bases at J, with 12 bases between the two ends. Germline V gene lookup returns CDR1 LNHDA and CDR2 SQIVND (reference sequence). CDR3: CASDNRENQPQHF. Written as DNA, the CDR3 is TGTGCCAGTGATAACAGGGAGAATCAGCCCCAGCATTTT.

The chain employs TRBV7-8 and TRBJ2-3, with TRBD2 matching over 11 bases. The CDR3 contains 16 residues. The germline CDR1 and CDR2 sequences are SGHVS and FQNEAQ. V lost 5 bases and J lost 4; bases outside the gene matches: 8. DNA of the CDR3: TGTGCCAGCAGCAAACCAATAGCGGGAGGGCCAGATACGCAGTATTTT. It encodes CASSKPIAGGPDTQYF.

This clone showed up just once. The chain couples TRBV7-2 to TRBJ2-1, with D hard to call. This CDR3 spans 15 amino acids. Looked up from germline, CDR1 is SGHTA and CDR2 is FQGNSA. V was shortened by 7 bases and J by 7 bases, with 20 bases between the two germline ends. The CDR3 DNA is TGTGCCAGCAATCGACGGGTTGGTATGTGGAATGAGCAGTTCTTC. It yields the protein CASNRRVGMWNEQFF.

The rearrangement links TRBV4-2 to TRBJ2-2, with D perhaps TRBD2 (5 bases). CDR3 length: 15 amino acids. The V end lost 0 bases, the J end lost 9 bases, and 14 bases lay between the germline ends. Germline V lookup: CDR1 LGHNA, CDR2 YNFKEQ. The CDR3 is CASSQDGENFRELFF. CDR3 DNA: TGTGCCAGCAGCCAAGACGGGGAGAATTTCCGGGAGCTGTTTTTT.

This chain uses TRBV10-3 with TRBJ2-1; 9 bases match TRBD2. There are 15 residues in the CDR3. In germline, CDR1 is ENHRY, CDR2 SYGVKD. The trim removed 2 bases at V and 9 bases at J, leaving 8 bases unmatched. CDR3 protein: CAISEGAGGPFEQFF. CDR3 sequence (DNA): TGTGCCATCAGTGAGGGGGCGGGAGGGCCTTTTGAGCAGTTCTTC.

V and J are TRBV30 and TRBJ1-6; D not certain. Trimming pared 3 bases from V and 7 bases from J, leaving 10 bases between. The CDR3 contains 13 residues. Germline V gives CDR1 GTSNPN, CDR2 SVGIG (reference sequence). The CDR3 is CAWSVSSNSPLHF. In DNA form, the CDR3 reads TGTGCCTGGAGCGTCTCGTCGAATTCACCCCTCCACTTT.

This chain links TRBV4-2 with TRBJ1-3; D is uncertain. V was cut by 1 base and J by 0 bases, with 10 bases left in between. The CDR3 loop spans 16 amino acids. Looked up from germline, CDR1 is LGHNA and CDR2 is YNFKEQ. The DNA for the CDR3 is TGTGCCAGCAGCCAAGGGCTCGGAGACTCTGGAAACACCATATATTTT. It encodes CASSQGLGDSGNTIYF.

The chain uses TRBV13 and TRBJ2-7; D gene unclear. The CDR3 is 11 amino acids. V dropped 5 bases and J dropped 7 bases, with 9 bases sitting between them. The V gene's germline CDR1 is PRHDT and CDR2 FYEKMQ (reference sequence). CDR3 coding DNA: TGTGCCAGCAGCATGACTGGTGAGCAGTACTTC. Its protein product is CASSMTGEQYF.

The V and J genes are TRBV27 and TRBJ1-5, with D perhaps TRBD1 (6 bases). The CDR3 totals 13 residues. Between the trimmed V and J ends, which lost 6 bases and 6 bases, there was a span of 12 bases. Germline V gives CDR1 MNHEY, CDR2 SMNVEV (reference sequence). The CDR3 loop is CASSLDRTQPQHF. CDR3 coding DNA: TGTGCCAGCAGCCTTGACAGGACTCAGCCCCAGCATTTT.

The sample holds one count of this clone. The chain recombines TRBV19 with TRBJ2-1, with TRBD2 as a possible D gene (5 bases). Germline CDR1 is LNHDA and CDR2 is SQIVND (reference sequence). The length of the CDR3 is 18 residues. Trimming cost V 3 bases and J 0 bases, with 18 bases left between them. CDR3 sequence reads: CASSMEELSGLSYNEQFF. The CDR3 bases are TGTGCCAGTAGTATGGAGGAGCTCTCAGGCCTCTCCTACAATGAGCAGTTCTTC. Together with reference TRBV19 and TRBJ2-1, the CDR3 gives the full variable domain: DGGITQSPKYLFRKEGQNVTLSCEQNLNHDAMYWYRQDPGQGLRLIYYSQIVNDFQKGDIAEGYSVSREKKESFPLTVTSAQKNPTAFYLCASSMEELSGLSYNEQFFGPGTRLTVL.

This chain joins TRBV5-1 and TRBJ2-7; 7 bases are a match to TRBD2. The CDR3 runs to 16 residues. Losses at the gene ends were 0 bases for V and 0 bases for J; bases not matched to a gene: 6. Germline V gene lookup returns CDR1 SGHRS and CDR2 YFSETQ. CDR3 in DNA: TGCGCCAGCAGCTTGGGACTAGCCGATAGCTCCTACGAGCAGTACTTC. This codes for CASSLGLADSSYEQYF.

CDR3 sequence: CSVGLPEFTDTQYF. CDR3 nucleotides: TGCAGCGTTGGGCTGCCGGAGTTCACAGATACGCAGTATTTT. The rearrangement joins TRBV29-1 to TRBJ2-3; no firm D call. CDR3 length: 14 residues. Trimming shortened V by 4 bases and J by 2 bases, and 13 bases separated the two germline ends. CDR1 SQVTM and CDR2 ANQGSEA come from the germline V gene.

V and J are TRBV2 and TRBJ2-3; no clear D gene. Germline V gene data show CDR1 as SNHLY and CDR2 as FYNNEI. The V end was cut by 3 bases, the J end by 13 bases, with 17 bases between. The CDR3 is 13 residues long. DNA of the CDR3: TGTGCCAGCAGTGAGGTGCCCGCGGTGCTCAAGTATTTT. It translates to CASSEVPAVLKYF.

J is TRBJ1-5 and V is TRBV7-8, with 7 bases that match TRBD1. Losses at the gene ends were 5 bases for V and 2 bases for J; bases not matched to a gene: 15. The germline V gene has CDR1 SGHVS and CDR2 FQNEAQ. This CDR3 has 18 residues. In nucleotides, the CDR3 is TGTGCCAGCAGCGCCAAGCCGAAGGGGGCCGTTGGCAATCAGCCCCAGCATTTT. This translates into CASSAKPKGAVGNQPQHF.

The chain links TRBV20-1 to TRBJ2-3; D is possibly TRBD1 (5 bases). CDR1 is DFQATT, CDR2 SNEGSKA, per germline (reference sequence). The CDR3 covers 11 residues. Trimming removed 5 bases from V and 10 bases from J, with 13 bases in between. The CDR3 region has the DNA TGCAGTGCTTTGCAGGGTCATGCGCAGTATTTT. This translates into CSALQGHAQYF.

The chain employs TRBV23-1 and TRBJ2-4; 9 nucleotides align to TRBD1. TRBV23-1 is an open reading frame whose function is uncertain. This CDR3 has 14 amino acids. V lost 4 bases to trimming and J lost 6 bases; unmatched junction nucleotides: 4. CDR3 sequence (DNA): TGCGCCAGCAGTCGGGGACAGGGTCGAAACATTCAGTACTTC. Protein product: CASSRGQGRNIQYF.

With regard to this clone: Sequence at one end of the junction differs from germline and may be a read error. CDR3 sequence reads: CASSGAGSSFNSPLHF. In DNA form, the CDR3 reads TGTGCCAGCAGTGGCGCAGGGTCCTCCTTTAATTCACCCCTCCACTTT. The V and J genes are TRBV2 and TRBJ1-6; TRBD1 might be the D (5 bases). The CDR3 runs 16 residues. Germline V CDR1 and CDR2: SNHLY, FYNNEI.

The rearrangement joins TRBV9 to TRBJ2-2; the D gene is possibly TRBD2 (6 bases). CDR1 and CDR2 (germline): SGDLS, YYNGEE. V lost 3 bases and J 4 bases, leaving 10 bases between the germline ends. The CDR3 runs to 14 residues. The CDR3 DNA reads TGTGCCAGCAGCGCCGGGAGTTCCACCGGGGAGCTGTTTTTT. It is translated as CASSAGSSTGELFF.